The subject of this entry is one T cell receptor (beta chain). The source of the sample is a study of blood T cell repertoires in COVID-19. TCRdb's copy holds only in-frame clones and misses some; the assay was immunoSEQ multiplex PCR. The repertoire holds about 130,000 clones, with about 86% as singletons. Germline values: CDR1 SGHTA, CDR2 FQGTGA. With 1 base removed from V and 2 bases from J, the gap between germline ends came to 13 bases. This CDR3 has 16 amino acids. The sequence was obtained from a woman between 45 and 65 years old who had recovered from COVID-19. This chain joins TRBV7-3 and TRBJ2-3, with D tentatively TRBD2 (7 bases). Sequencing was carried out using peripheral blood. For the CDR3, the DNA is TGTGCCAGCAGCTTAAGTCCGGGGGGCCTCACAGATACGCAGTATTTT. Its translation: CASSLSPGGLTDTQYF.